The 22 T cell receptor beta chains in this list originate from one sample, sequenced in a study of shared clonotypes between healthy human individuals (dated by TCRdb to 2020 to 2022). The library relied on the immunoSEQ multiplex PCR assay. Drawn from immuneACCESS, this table holds only the in-frame rearrangements with V and J called that TCRdb kept. Clones are partly lost; checked studies trace under half to an unresolved V gene and leave the rest unexplained. In this sample the table shows some 1 million clones, about 70% of which occur a single time. The top ten clones comprise about 1.5% of the sample. Sequenced material: memory CD4+ T cells sorted from blood. Taken with the paper, the label for cell subset or site translates to: CD45RA-negative fraction. The receptors derive from a man aged 18 to 35 in good health.

This clone was seen only a few times. The chain couples TRBV20-1 to TRBJ2-7; D is perhaps TRBD1 or TRBD2 (5 bases each). V was pared by 6 bases and J by 6 bases, with 12 bases between. This CDR3 contains 11 residues. Germline V gene sequence: CDR1 DFQATT, CDR2 SNEGSKA (reference sequence). This chain's CDR3 is CSAQGTSEQYF. DNA of the CDR3: TGCAGTGCCCAAGGGACGAGCGAGCAGTACTTC.

Points on this clone: A much larger clone is a single base away; this may be a read error. This chain uses TRBV7-2 with TRBJ1-2; 8 bases agree with TRBD1. V lost 5 bases to trimming and J lost 3 bases; unmatched junction nucleotides: 2. The CDR3 runs to 13 residues. The V gene's germline CDR1 is SGHTA and CDR2 FQGNSA. The CDR3 reads CASSPDRDYGYTF. CDR3 DNA sequence: TGTGCCAGCAGCCCGGACAGGGACTATGGCTACACCTTC.

This clone came up a few times. This chain links TRBV7-2 with TRBJ2-7; 7 bases align to TRBD2. The length of the CDR3 is 14 residues. Germline CDR1 SGHTA, CDR2 FQGNSA. Trimming removed 5 bases from V and 1 base from J; junction bases left unmatched: 5. This CDR3 is CASSPREVSYEQYF. The CDR3 DNA is TGTGCCAGCAGCCCTCGGGAGGTATCCTACGAGCAGTACTTC. The entire variable domain, with the rest obtained from reference TRBV7-2 and TRBJ2-7, is as follows: GAGVSQSPSNKVTEKGKDVELRCDPISGHTALYWYRQSLGQGLEFLIYFQGNSAPDKSGLPSDRFSAERTGGSVSTLTIQRTQQEDSAVYLCASSPREVSYEQYFGPGTRLTVT.

The V call is TRBV6-5, the J call TRBJ2-1; no clear D gene. The ends were cut back, 4 bases at V and 6 bases at J, with 4 bases in the middle. Looked up from germline, CDR1 is MNHEY and CDR2 is SVGAGI. This CDR3 is built from 11 residues. The CDR3 reads CASSSLNEQFF. The CDR3 DNA sequence: TGTGCCAGCAGTTCTCTCAATGAGCAGTTCTTC.

This chain joins TRBV9 and TRBJ2-3, with TRBD2 identical over 9 bases. Per the germline V gene, CDR1 is SGDLS and CDR2 is YYNGEE. The CDR3 length is 16 residues. V lost 1 base to trimming and J lost 4 bases; unmatched junction nucleotides: 7. The CDR3: CASSVRAGGISDTQYF. DNA of the CDR3: TGTGCCAGCAGCGTACGAGCGGGGGGTATTTCAGATACGCAGTATTTT.

This clone has more than one count but fewer than ten. V is TRBV5-1 and J is TRBJ2-3, with D possibly matching TRBD2 (5 bases). Germline values: CDR1 SGHRS, CDR2 YFSETQ. V was clipped by 0 bases and J by 5 bases, with 13 bases between them. This CDR3 is built from 15 residues. The CDR3 DNA reads as TGCGCCAGCAGCTTGGTGCGGGCCGAAGGAGATACGCAGTATTTT. It yields the protein CASSLVRAEGDTQYF.

In its sample, this clone was seen a few times. The chain combines TRBV5-4 with TRBJ2-1, with 12 bases aligning to TRBD2. After removal of 4 bases from V and 7 bases from J, the junction contained 6 bases not matched to a gene. The germline V gene has CDR1 SGHNT and CDR2 YYREEE (reference sequence). The CDR3 spans 15 residues. The DNA for the CDR3 is TGTGCCAGCAGCCCTAGCGGGGGGGCCCGGAATGAGCAGTTCTTC. This sequence encodes CASSPSGGARNEQFF.

The chain uses TRBV7-8 and TRBJ2-3, with TRBD2 identical over 9 bases. Germline loops: CDR1 SGHVS, CDR2 FQNEAQ. V shed 7 bases and J 4 bases; nucleotides not matched to a gene: 9. CDR3 length equals 15 residues. This CDR3 is CASIFGTSRADTQYF. The CDR3 region has the DNA TGTGCCAGCATCTTCGGGACTAGCAGGGCAGATACGCAGTATTTT. Variable domain in full (rest from reference TRBV7-8 and TRBJ2-3): GAGVSQSPRYKVAKRGQDVALRCDPISGHVSLFWYQQALGQGPEFLTYFQNEAQLDKSGLPSDRFFAERPEGSVSTLKIQRTQQEDSAVYLCASIFGTSRADTQYFGPGTRLTVL.

This clone was recorded many times. The chain links TRBV27 to TRBJ2-5, with 9 bases identical to TRBD2. The CDR3 is 15 residues long. The V gene end was trimmed by 2 bases and the J gene end by 1 base; junction bases not matched to a gene: 2. The V gene's germline CDR1 is MNHEY and CDR2 SMNVEV (reference sequence). In nucleotides, the CDR3 is TGTGCCAGCAGTTTACTGGGACTAGCCCAAGAGACCCAGTACTTC. Its translation is CASSLLGLAQETQYF.

This chain uses TRBV9 with TRBJ2-1; D not certain. V lost 3 bases to trimming and J lost 0 bases, with 10 bases between them. CDR3 length: 15 amino acids. Germline loops: CDR1 SGDLS, CDR2 YYNGEE. DNA of the CDR3: TGTGCCAGCAGCGCGGACCCCAGCTCCTACAATGAGCAGTTCTTC. It codes for CASSADPSSYNEQFF.

This rearrangement joins TRBV12-5 to TRBJ2-3; D is possibly TRBD1 or TRBD2 (5 bases each). This CDR3 is built from 15 residues. Germline V CDR1 and CDR2: LGHNT, FRNRAP. The ends were cut back, 6 bases at V and 6 bases at J, with 19 bases in the middle. The CDR3 protein is CASGPERGRSDTQYF. The CDR3 region has the DNA TGTGCTAGTGGCCCGGAGAGGGGACGTTCGGATACGCAGTATTTT. The full variable domain, completed using reference TRBV12-5 and TRBJ2-3, is DARVTQTPRHKVTEMGQEVTMRCQPILGHNTVFWYRQTMMQGLELLAYFRNRAPLDDSGMPKDRFSAEMPDATLATLKIQPSEPRDSAVYFCASGPERGRSDTQYFGPGTRLTVL.

V gene TRBV6-1 combines with J gene TRBJ2-2; tentative D call: TRBD1 (6 bases). Germline CDR1 reads MNHNS; CDR2 reads SASEGT. The CDR3 covers 14 residues. V was clipped by 4 bases and J by 2 bases, with 8 bases between them. CDR3 residues: CASSGQVNTGELFF. As DNA, the CDR3 is TGTGCCAGCAGTGGACAGGTCAACACCGGGGAGCTGTTTTTT.

The rearrangement joins TRBV7-8 to TRBJ2-1; 10 nucleotides line up with TRBD2. V trimming: 3 bases; J trimming: 7 bases; junction bases outside the gene matches: 9. Germline lookup yields CDR1 SGHVS and CDR2 FQNEAQ. This CDR3 is built from 16 residues. For the CDR3, the DNA is TGTGCCAGCAGCTTTACAGCGGGGGGGCCGGGGAATGAGCAGTTCTTC. Translation: CASSFTAGGPGNEQFF.

The rearrangement links TRBV6-1 to TRBJ1-2; D perhaps matches TRBD1 (5 bases). V lost 3 bases and J 3 bases, leaving 11 bases between the germline ends. The CDR3 is 14 amino acids. Germline CDR1 is MNHNS and CDR2 is SASEGT. CDR3 nucleotide sequence: TGTGCCAGCAGTGAGGGAGGGGCGGACTATGGCTACACCTTC. This sequence encodes CASSEGGADYGYTF.

The V gene is TRBV7-9, the J gene TRBJ1-1, with TRBD1 matching over 7 bases. This CDR3 has 13 amino acids. The germline CDR1 and CDR2 sequences are SEHNR and FQNEAQ (reference sequence). Germline trimming cut 5 bases from V and 4 bases from J; bases unmatched to any gene: 4. CDR3 region: CASSQGVGTEAFF. Here the CDR3 DNA reads TGTGCCAGCAGCCAGGGGGTGGGCACTGAAGCTTTCTTT.

The chain is built from TRBV7-3 and TRBJ1-1; 7 nucleotides align to TRBD1. Germline values: CDR1 SGHTA, CDR2 FQGTGA. The CDR3 consists of 14 residues. The ends lost 4 bases at V and 1 base at J; junction bases unmatched: 3. CDR3 in DNA: TGTGCCAGCAGCTCCGGGACAGCGAACACTGAAGCTTTCTTT. Translated: CASSSGTANTEAFF.

This clone was seen more than once but under ten times. The chain employs TRBV5-1 and TRBJ1-1, with D maybe TRBD1 (5 bases). Trimming left V 3 bases short and J 1 base short, with 19 bases between. This CDR3 spans 17 amino acids. Per germline, CDR1 SGHRS and CDR2 YFSETQ. This CDR3 reads CASSYEVFGTGNTEAFF. DNA for the CDR3: TGCGCCAGCAGCTACGAGGTTTTTGGGACCGGGAACACTGAAGCTTTCTTT.

V gene TRBV2 combines with J gene TRBJ2-1, with 8 nucleotides matching TRBD2. Germline CDR1 is SNHLY and CDR2 is FYNNEI. There are 13 residues in the CDR3. V gave up 6 bases and J gave up 8 bases; unmatched junction bases: 6. This CDR3 reads CASRFNSGDEQFF. The CDR3 DNA reads as TGTGCCAGCAGGTTTAATAGCGGGGATGAGCAGTTCTTC.

Remarks on this clone: Other nucleotide sequences from this sample produce the same CDR3. CDR3 in DNA: TGTGCCAGCAGCCCACAGGGGTACGAGCAGTACTTC. This sequence encodes CASSPQGYEQYF. V gene TRBV2 combines with J gene TRBJ2-7; 7 bases match TRBD1. V gave up 6 bases and J gave up 4 bases; unmatched junction bases: 3. The CDR3 length is 12 residues. Looked up from germline, CDR1 is SNHLY and CDR2 is FYNNEI.

Notes on this clone: Other DNA sequences in this sample translate to the same CDR3. This chain connects TRBV18 to TRBJ2-7; D is possibly TRBD1 (6 bases). V shed 2 bases and J shed 0 bases, with 8 bases lying between them. This CDR3 comprises 14 residues. From germline, CDR1 is KGHSH and CDR2 LQKENI. In nucleotides, the CDR3 is TGTGCCAGCTCACCAGGGACAAACTCCTACGAGCAGTACTTC. This translates into CASSPGTNSYEQYF. The entire variable domain, with the rest obtained from reference TRBV18 and TRBJ2-7, is as follows: NAGVMQNPRHLVRRRGQEARLRCSPMKGHSHVYWYRQLPEEGLKFMVYLQKENIIDESGMPKERFSAEFPKEGPSILRIQQVVRGDSAAYFCASSPGTNSYEQYFGPGTRLTVT.

This clone was picked up a small number of times. The chain couples TRBV11-2 to TRBJ2-5; unclear D gene. The CDR3 has 13 residues. Between the trimmed V and J ends, which lost 5 bases and 5 bases, there was a span of 12 bases. The germline gives CDR1 SGHAT, CDR2 FQNNGV. The CDR3 coding sequence is TGTGCCAGCAGCCCGACCCCTAGGGAGACCCAGTACTTC. Residues: CASSPTPRETQYF.

Worth noting for this clone: Other nucleotide sequences in the sample specify the same CDR3. The chain uses TRBV14 and TRBJ1-6, with 7 bases fitting TRBD1. Germline V CDR1 and CDR2: SGHDN, FVKESK. V lost 1 base, J lost 7 bases, and 4 bases stayed unmatched. The CDR3 totals 15 residues. This chain's CDR3 is CASSQGGGGNSPLHF. The CDR3 region has the DNA TGTGCCAGCAGCCAAGGAGGGGGCGGAAATTCACCCCTCCACTTT. Variable domain in full (rest from reference TRBV14 and TRBJ1-6): EAGVTQFPSHSVIEKGQTVTLRCDPISGHDNLYWYRRVMGKEIKFLLHFVKESKQDESGMPNNRFLAERTGGTYSTLKVQPAELEDSGVYFCASSQGGGGNSPLHFGNGTRLTVT.